The 29 T cell receptor beta chains given below trace back to one sample, sequenced in a study of T cell responses to AZD1222 COVID-19 vaccine. Sequencing used immunoSEQ multiplex PCR; TCRdb keeps in-frame clones, though not all of them. The sample yields tens of thousands of clones, approximately 83% seen once. The sample here was peripheral blood, taken on day 0 of AZD1222 vaccination. Receptors originate from an adult in good health.

The chain recombines TRBV27 with TRBJ1-5; maybe TRBD1 (5 bases). Trimming pared 8 bases from V and 2 bases from J, leaving 22 bases between. Germline CDR1 and CDR2: MNHEY and SMNVEV (reference sequence). The CDR3 contains 17 residues. The CDR3 region is CASSPLIRAGRNQPQHF. CDR3 DNA sequence: TGTGCCAGCTCCCCTCTGATTCGCGCAGGGCGCAATCAGCCCCAGCATTTT.

V is TRBV5-4 and J is TRBJ1-1; the D is unclear. The CDR3 totals 13 residues. The germline CDR1 and CDR2 sequences are SGHNT and YYREEE (reference sequence). V was clipped by 2 bases and J by 0 bases, with 5 bases between them. CDR3 in amino acids: CASSFDLNTEAFF. The CDR3, as DNA: TGTGCCAGCAGCTTCGACCTGAACACTGAAGCTTTCTTT.

The J gene is TRBJ2-3, the V gene TRBV9; 8 bases fit TRBD2. Germline values: CDR1 SGDLS, CDR2 YYNGEE. This CDR3 spans 14 amino acids. The junction had 0 bases not matched to a gene; V was cut back by 3 bases and J by 0 bases. The CDR3 region is CASSGTSSTDTQYF. The CDR3 nucleotides are TGTGCCAGCAGCGGGACTAGCAGCACAGATACGCAGTATTTT.

The chain has TRBV7-9 and TRBJ2-7; D unresolved. The CDR3 totals 13 residues. Between the trimmed V and J ends, which lost 4 bases and 3 bases, there was a span of 10 bases. The V gene's germline CDR1 is SEHNR and CDR2 FQNEAQ (reference sequence). The CDR3 here is CASSSDGYYEQYF. CDR3 sequence (DNA): TGTGCCAGCAGCTCGGACGGGTACTACGAGCAGTACTTC.

The chain is built from TRBV9 and TRBJ2-7, with 9 bases matching TRBD1. This CDR3 spans 16 amino acids. Germline V gene sequence: CDR1 SGDLS, CDR2 YYNGEE. Unmatched junction bases numbered 11, after V lost 3 bases and J lost 4 bases. CDR3 nucleotides: TGTGCCAGCAGCGGACGGGGACAGGGTCTTTTGTACGAGCAGTACTTC. Protein product: CASSGRGQGLLYEQYF.

The chain has TRBV11-3 and TRBJ1-1; weak D call: TRBD1 (6 bases). The V and J ends lost 1 base and 3 bases respectively, with 6 bases between them. Germline lookup yields CDR1 SGHNT and CDR2 YENEEA. The CDR3 runs 13 residues. In DNA, the CDR3 is TGTGCCAGCAGCTTAGGACAGGACACTGAAGCTTTCTTT. It yields the protein CASSLGQDTEAFF.

The rearrangement uses TRBV28 and TRBJ1-1, with D tentatively TRBD1 (6 bases). The germline V and J ends were trimmed by 5 bases and 0 bases, with 16 bases remaining between them. Germline V gene sequence: CDR1 MDHEN, CDR2 SYDVKM. CDR3 length: 16 residues. For the CDR3, the DNA is TGTGCCAGCAGTGATAATAGACAGGATATGAACACTGAAGCTTTCTTT. As protein: CASSDNRQDMNTEAFF. The full variable domain, its missing parts supplied by reference TRBV28 and TRBJ1-1, is DVKVTQSSRYLVKRTGEKVFLECVQDMDHENMFWYRQDPGLGLRLIYFSYDVKMKEKGDIPEGYSVSREKKERFSLILESASTNQTSMYLCASSDNRQDMNTEAFFGQGTRLTVV.

The chain carries TRBV7-3 and TRBJ2-5, with 8 bases aligning to TRBD1. The V and J ends lost 1 base and 4 bases, in that order; junction bases with no gene match: 14. The germline CDR1 and CDR2 sequences are SGHTA and FQGTGA. The CDR3 is 18 residues long. The CDR3 nucleotides read TGTGCCAGCAGCTTAAAGGTCGCGGCAGGGGGCACGAGAGAGACCCAGTACTTC. Translating gives CASSLKVAAGGTRETQYF.

V gene TRBV7-3 combines with J gene TRBJ1-2; the match to TRBD1 covers 8 bases. The junction had 3 bases not matched to a gene; V was cut back by 2 bases and J by 1 base. This CDR3 spans 15 amino acids. Germline values: CDR1 SGHTA, CDR2 FQGTGA. For the CDR3, the DNA is TGTGCCAGCAGCTTACGACAGGGGAGTAACTATGGCTACACCTTC. Its translation is CASSLRQGSNYGYTF. The full variable domain, its missing parts supplied by reference TRBV7-3 and TRBJ1-2, is GAGVSQTPSNKVTEKGKYVELRCDPISGHTALYWYRQSLGQGPEFLIYFQGTGAADDSGLPNDRFFAVRPEGSVSTLKIQRTERGDSAVYLCASSLRQGSNYGYTFGSGTRLTVV.

The V gene is TRBV28, the J gene TRBJ2-7; D remains unclear. V was pared by 7 bases and J by 2 bases, with 12 bases between. CDR3 length equals 13 residues. CDR1 and CDR2 from the germline V gene are MDHEN and SYDVKM. CDR3 residues: CASTPFRAYEQYF. Here the CDR3 DNA reads TGTGCCAGCACTCCCTTCCGAGCCTACGAGCAGTACTTC.

This clone was detected only a few times. CDR3 DNA: TGTGCCAGCAGCTTAACTTTAGGCACAGATACGCAGTATTTT. It is translated as CASSLTLGTDTQYF. The chain uses TRBV7-3 and TRBJ2-3, with D hard to call. Trimming left V 0 bases short and J 1 base short, with 5 bases between. The CDR3 sequence is 14 residues long. Looked up from germline, CDR1 is SGHTA and CDR2 is FQGTGA.

The V and J genes are TRBV29-1 and TRBJ2-7; a weak D match, TRBD1 (5 bases). The length of the CDR3 is 12 residues. Per the germline V gene, CDR1 is SQVTM and CDR2 is ANQGSEA. The germline V and J ends were trimmed by 4 bases and 3 bases, with 10 bases remaining between them. The CDR3: CSVADSGYEQYF. The CDR3 DNA reads TGCAGCGTTGCTGACAGTGGCTACGAGCAGTACTTC.

This sequence joins TRBV6-6 and TRBJ2-7, with D tentatively TRBD1 (6 bases). Germline values: CDR1 MNHNY, CDR2 SVGAGI (reference sequence). CDR3 length: 15 residues. Trimming stripped 6 bases from V and 4 bases from J, with 19 bases between. CDR3 loop: CASREHRVYSYEQYF. The CDR3 coding sequence is TGTGCCAGCAGGGAACACAGGGTTTACTCATACGAGCAGTACTTC.

The chain recombines TRBV28 with TRBJ1-2, with 7 bases identical to TRBD1. V shed 7 bases and J 4 bases; nucleotides not matched to a gene: 12. This CDR3 region has 15 residues. Germline assignment: CDR1 MDHEN and CDR2 SYDVKM. CDR3 nucleotides: TGTGCCAGCATTAGAGGGGGCAGGGCGATCTATGGCTACACCTTC. This translates into CASIRGGRAIYGYTF.

This chain joins TRBV5-1 and TRBJ2-7; 7 nucleotides align to TRBD1. Germline lookup yields CDR1 SGHRS and CDR2 YFSETQ. The CDR3 runs 14 residues. V dropped 0 bases and J dropped 2; count of bases not matched to a gene: 2. The CDR3 spells CASSLGGQTYEQYF. The CDR3 DNA sequence: TGCGCCAGCAGCTTGGGGGGACAGACCTACGAGCAGTACTTC.

This clone appeared once. This chain uses TRBV4-1 with TRBJ2-7, with D perhaps TRBD1 or TRBD2 (5 bases each). The CDR3 runs 16 residues. Germline V gene sequence: CDR1 MGHRA, CDR2 YSYEKL. V was pared by 0 bases and J by 7 bases, with 19 bases between. The CDR3 protein is CASSQDGDPQGAEQYF. CDR3 coding DNA: TGCGCCAGCAGCCAAGATGGGGACCCGCAAGGGGCTGAGCAGTACTTC.

This clone was counted a single time. V and J are TRBV19 and TRBJ2-1; D is perhaps TRBD1 or TRBD2 (7 bases each). In germline, CDR1 is LNHDA, CDR2 SQIVND (reference sequence). Trimming pared 4 bases from V and 7 bases from J, leaving 20 bases between. This CDR3 is built from 16 residues. DNA for the CDR3: TGTGCCAGTAGTACCCCCAGGGGGAGGGTGGGGAATGAGCAGTTCTTC. Translated, it gives CASSTPRGRVGNEQFF. The variable domain in full, with the rest retrieved from reference TRBV19 and TRBJ2-1, is DGGITQSPKYLFRKEGQNVTLSCEQNLNHDAMYWYRQDPGQGLRLIYYSQIVNDFQKGDIAEGYSVSREKKESFPLTVTSAQKNPTAFYLCASSTPRGRVGNEQFFGPGTRLTVL.

This rearrangement joins TRBV16 to TRBJ2-1, with a weak D call TRBD2 (6 bases). CDR1 is KGHSY and CDR2 is FQNENV in the germline V gene. The CDR3 runs 13 residues. Trimming pared 4 bases from V and 6 bases from J, leaving 10 bases between. CDR3 DNA sequence: TGTGCCAGCAGCCCCGGAGGGATCAATGAGCAGTTCTTC. Amino acid sequence: CASSPGGINEQFF.

CDR3 amino acids: CAISGFGGSYEQYF. The CDR3 DNA sequence: TGTGCCATCAGTGGATTCGGCGGCTCCTACGAGCAGTACTTC. V usage is TRBV10-3 and J usage is TRBJ2-7; D call uncertain. The CDR3 runs 14 residues. The germline V gene has CDR1 ENHRY and CDR2 SYGVKD. Trimming removed 4 bases at V and 0 bases at J, with 10 bases between.

The V gene is TRBV7-8, the J gene TRBJ1-2; D unclear. V was clipped by 1 base and J by 0 bases, with 18 bases between them. Looked up from germline, CDR1 is SGHVS and CDR2 is FQNEAQ. The CDR3 is made up of 18 amino acids. The chain's CDR3 is CASSLVGSLTLPNYGYTF. CDR3 nucleotides: TGTGCCAGCAGCTTAGTAGGGTCCCTCACACTTCCTAACTATGGCTACACCTTC.

The chain employs TRBV5-1 and TRBJ1-3, with unresolved D. In germline, CDR1 is SGHRS, CDR2 YFSETQ. This CDR3 is 14 amino acids long. V shed 6 bases and J shed 0 bases, with 10 bases lying between them. CDR3 nucleotides: TGCGCCAGCAAGACAAGCGTCTCTGGAAACACCATATATTTT. Translating it yields CASKTSVSGNTIYF.

The chain links TRBV5-1 to TRBJ1-5; D call uncertain. Germline-derived CDR1 and CDR2 are SGHRS and YFSETQ. Trimming left V 0 bases short and J 6 bases short, with 7 bases between. The CDR3 has 13 residues. The CDR3 region is CASSLAVGQPQHF. The CDR3 region has the DNA TGCGCCAGCAGCTTGGCCGTGGGTCAGCCCCAGCATTTT.

Only a few counts were recorded for this clone. The chain employs TRBV19 and TRBJ1-5, with a possible D match to TRBD1 (6 bases). In germline, CDR1 is LNHDA, CDR2 SQIVND (reference sequence). The CDR3 extends over 15 amino acids. V was clipped by 3 bases and J by 3 bases, with 12 bases between them. DNA for the CDR3: TGTGCCAGTAGTATTTCAAGGACAGACAATCAGCCCCAGCATTTT. Encoded protein: CASSISRTDNQPQHF.

The rearrangement uses TRBV6-1 and TRBJ2-7; TRBD2 agrees at 9 bases. Per the germline V gene, CDR1 is MNHNS and CDR2 is SASEGT. The CDR3 totals 15 residues. With 2 bases clipped from V and 0 bases from J, the junction kept 2 bases outside the gene matches. CDR3 region: CASSEFSGSSYEQYF. CDR3 DNA sequence: TGTGCCAGCAGTGAATTTAGCGGGAGCTCCTACGAGCAGTACTTC.

J is TRBJ1-4 and V is TRBV19, with a tentative D call TRBD1 (5 bases). There are 16 residues in the CDR3. From germline, CDR1 is LNHDA and CDR2 SQIVND (reference sequence). V was cut by 4 bases and J by 0 bases, with 12 bases left in between. The CDR3 region is CASSTTTGATNEKLFF. The CDR3 nucleotides read TGTGCCAGTAGTACGACAACAGGCGCAACTAATGAAAAACTGTTTTTT. Full variable domain (remainder filled in from reference TRBV19 and TRBJ1-4): DGGITQSPKYLFRKEGQNVTLSCEQNLNHDAMYWYRQDPGQGLRLIYYSQIVNDFQKGDIAEGYSVSREKKESFPLTVTSAQKNPTAFYLCASSTTTGATNEKLFFGSGTQLSVL.

The chain joins TRBV7-3 to TRBJ2-1; 12 nucleotides agree with TRBD2. This CDR3 has 18 amino acids. V gave up 5 bases and J gave up 0 bases; unmatched junction bases: 8. From germline, CDR1 is SGHTA and CDR2 FQGTGA. CDR3 coding DNA: TGTGCCAGCAGCGTCGGGACTAGCGGGTGGGGCTCCTACAATGAGCAGTTCTTC. It is translated as CASSVGTSGWGSYNEQFF.

V and J are TRBV5-1 and TRBJ1-6, with unresolved D. The V and J ends lost 7 bases and 7 bases respectively, with 12 bases between them. Germline V gene data show CDR1 as SGHRS and CDR2 as YFSETQ. CDR3 length: 13 residues. CDR3 coding DNA: TGCGCCAGCGCCCTTGAGGTCAATTCACCCCTCCACTTT. Encoded protein: CASALEVNSPLHF. The whole variable domain, remainder taken from reference TRBV5-1 and TRBJ1-6, is KAGVTQTPRYLIKTRGQQVTLSCSPISGHRSVSWYQQTPGQGLQFLFEYFSETQRNKGNFPGRFSGRQFSNSRSEMNVSTLELGDSALYLCASALEVNSPLHFGNGTRLTVT.

This clone was counted only a few times. The chain is built from TRBV19 and TRBJ1-5; D is unclear. V gave up 2 bases and J gave up 9 bases, with 14 bases separating them. Germline CDR1 reads LNHDA; CDR2 reads SQIVND (reference sequence). CDR3 size: 14 residues. The DNA for the CDR3 is TGTGCCAGTAGTATAAACTCTCCGGGCGGGCCCCAGCATTTT. Its translation: CASSINSPGGPQHF.

V and J are TRBV27 and TRBJ2-7, with TRBD2 as a possible D gene (5 bases). Between the trimmed V and J ends, which lost 7 bases and 1 base, there was a span of 14 bases. The CDR3 has 14 amino acids. The germline V gene has CDR1 MNHEY and CDR2 SMNVEV (reference sequence). The CDR3 DNA sequence: TGTGCCAGCAACAGAGGCGGGCTGTCCTACGAGCAGTACTTC. Translating gives CASNRGGLSYEQYF.